The clone carrying this TCR beta chain has only a few counts. The antigen is not known. This CDR3 is 15 amino acids long. V dropped 5 bases and J dropped 2 bases, with 17 bases sitting between them. From germline, CDR1 is DFQATT and CDR2 SNEGSKA (reference sequence). 5'RACE, which relied on constant-segment primers, yielded TCR alpha and TCR beta cDNA libraries carrying sample barcodes and UMIs. TCRdb independently ran MiXCR on the 5' RACE reads; one entry per CDR3 protein. This table holds around 200,000 distinct CDR3 sequences, 15% to 20% found once. The sample originates from a study of T-cell memory formation after mild COVID-19. Study conclusions and caveats: Among contracting clones, CD4+ were mainly CM/EM and CD8+ enriched in EMRA. Some clones that responded turned up in pre-infection memory, which suggests that cross-reactive memory joined in. There was a balanced CD4/CD8 profile in clones contracting day 15 to 85, and later expanders leaned CD4+.

The clonotype originates from a man in his late teens or twenties who had mild COVID-19 (a few samples of this study predate the infection). Cell type and time point are not known. The chain has TRBV20-1 and TRBJ2-3; possible D gene TRBD2, 7 bases. The sequenced material came from PBMCs or a T cell subset sorted from them (not recorded which). This CDR3 is CSAPRGGALTDTQYF. DNA for the CDR3: TGCAGTGCTCCTAGGGGGGGGGCCCTCACAGATACGCAGTATTTT.